Sequencing of this T cell receptor (beta chain) was carried out in a study of identical twins. Notes on the study in general: Zero-insertion analyses might be partly confounded by invariant T cells like MAIT and iNKT. There was an excess of low generation probability in the out-of-frame alpha sequences that twins shared.

Germline lookup yields CDR1 SEHNR and CDR2 FQNEAQ (reference sequence). V was clipped by 5 bases and J by 5 bases; unmatched bases: 6. CDR3 length: 16 residues. The cDNA had a unique molecular identifier and a template-switch universal primer site. TCRdb redid the calling of the 5' RACE reads with MiXCR, one entry per CDR3 protein. The sample consists of some 1,600,000 distinct CDR3 sequences, roughly a third of them appearing once. As for this clonotype: Its target is unknown.

The sequence came from a newborn girl in good health. The rearrangement links TRBV7-9 to TRBJ2-4, with 13 positions matching TRBD2. Specimen: cord blood. The CDR3 nucleotides read TGTGCCAGCAGCAGAGCCGGGACTAGCGGGGAAAACATTCAGTACTTC. Amino acids: CASSRAGTSGENIQYF.